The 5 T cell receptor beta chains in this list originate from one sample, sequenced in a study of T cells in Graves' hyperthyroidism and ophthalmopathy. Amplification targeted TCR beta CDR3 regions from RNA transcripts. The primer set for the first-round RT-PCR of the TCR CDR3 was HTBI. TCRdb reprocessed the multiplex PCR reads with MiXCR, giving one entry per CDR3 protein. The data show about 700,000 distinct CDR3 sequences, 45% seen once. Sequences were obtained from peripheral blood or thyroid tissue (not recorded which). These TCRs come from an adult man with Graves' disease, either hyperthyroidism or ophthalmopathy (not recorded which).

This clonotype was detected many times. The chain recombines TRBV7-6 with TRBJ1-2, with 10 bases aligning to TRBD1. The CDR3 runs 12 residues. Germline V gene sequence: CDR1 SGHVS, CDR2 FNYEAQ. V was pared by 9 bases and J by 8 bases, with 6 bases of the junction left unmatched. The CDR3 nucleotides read TGTGCCAGTAGACAGGGGGCGGAAGGCTACACCTTC. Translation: CASRQGAEGYTF.

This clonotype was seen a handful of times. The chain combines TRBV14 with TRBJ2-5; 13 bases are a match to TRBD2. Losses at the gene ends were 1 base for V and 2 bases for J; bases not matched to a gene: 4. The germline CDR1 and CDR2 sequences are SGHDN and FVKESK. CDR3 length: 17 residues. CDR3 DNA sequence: TGTGCCAGCAGCCAAGGACTAGCGGGAGGAAGGCAAGAGACCCAGTACTTC. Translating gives CASSQGLAGGRQETQYF.

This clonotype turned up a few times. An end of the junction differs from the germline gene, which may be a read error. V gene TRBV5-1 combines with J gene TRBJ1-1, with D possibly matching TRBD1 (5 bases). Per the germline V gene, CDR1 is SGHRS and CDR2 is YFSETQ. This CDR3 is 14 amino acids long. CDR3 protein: CASSLEEGNAEAFF. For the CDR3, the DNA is TGCGCCAGCAGCTTGGAGGAGGGGAACGCTGAAGCTTTCTTT.

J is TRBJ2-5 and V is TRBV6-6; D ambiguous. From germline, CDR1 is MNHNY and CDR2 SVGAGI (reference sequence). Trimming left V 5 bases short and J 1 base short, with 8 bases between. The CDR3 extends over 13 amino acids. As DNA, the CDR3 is TGTGCCAGCAGTAACCATTCCCAAGAGACCCAGTACTTC. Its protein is CASSNHSQETQYF.

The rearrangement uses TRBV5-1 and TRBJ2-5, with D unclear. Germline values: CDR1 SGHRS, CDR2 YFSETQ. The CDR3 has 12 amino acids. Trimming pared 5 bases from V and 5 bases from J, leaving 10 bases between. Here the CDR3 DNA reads TGCGCCAGCAGACAGTCGGCGGAGACCCAGTACTTC. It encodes CASRQSAETQYF.